Listed here are 31 T cell receptor beta chains from one sample, sequenced in a study of Tregs in tolerant kidney transplant recipients. Sequenced by immunoSEQ multiplex PCR; TCRdb stores in-frame clones only, minus some. Of about 78,000 clones detected, around 93% appear once; the ten largest clones hold 0.34%. The sequenced sample was Tregs from blood, obtained before the transplant. The receptors here all came from a human donor who received a combined kidney and bone marrow transplant.

The genes are TRBV15 and TRBJ2-2; D is undetermined. The ends were cut back, 8 bases at V and 2 bases at J, with 24 bases in the middle. CDR1 and CDR2 from the germline V gene are LNHNV and YYDKDF (reference sequence). The CDR3 runs to 18 residues. CDR3 DNA: TGTGCCACCCTAGGACCGTACACCCTGAAACCCAACACCGGGGAGCTGTTTTTT. Encoded protein: CATLGPYTLKPNTGELFF. Full variable domain (remainder filled in from reference TRBV15 and TRBJ2-2): DAMVIQNPRYQVTQFGKPVTLSCSQTLNHNVMYWYQQKSSQAPKLLFHYYDKDFNNEADTPDNFQSRRPNTSFCFLDIRSPGLGDTAMYLCATLGPYTLKPNTGELFFGEGSRLTVL.

V usage is TRBV29-1 and J usage is TRBJ1-1; no clear D. The CDR3 totals 11 residues. CDR1 is SQVTM, CDR2 ANQGSEA, per germline. Trimming took 5 bases from V and 2 from J, leaving 6 bases between them. In nucleotides, the CDR3 is TGCAGCGTTTATGGAAACACTGAAGCTTTCTTT. It translates to CSVYGNTEAFF.

V and J are TRBV18 and TRBJ1-3; 7 bases agree with TRBD1. The V gene's germline CDR1 is KGHSH and CDR2 LQKENI. The V segment lost 0 bases and the J segment 2 bases; nucleotides outside the gene matches: 1. This CDR3 is 15 amino acids long. In DNA, the CDR3 is TGTGCCAGCTCACCACCGAGGGGGCCTGGAAACACCATATATTTT. Its translation is CASSPPRGPGNTIYF.

The V gene is TRBV29-1, the J gene TRBJ2-7; the D gene is possibly TRBD2 (6 bases). This CDR3 is built from 12 residues. The V and J ends lost 6 bases and 2 bases respectively, with 11 bases between them. CDR1 and CDR2 from the germline V gene are SQVTM and ANQGSEA. CDR3 amino acids: CSVRLVTYEQYF. The CDR3 region has the DNA TGCAGCGTACGACTAGTTACCTACGAGCAGTACTTC.

This chain joins TRBV30 and TRBJ1-2, with TRBD1 matching 8 bases. CDR3 size: 15 residues. Germline CDR1 is GTSNPN and CDR2 is SVGIG (reference sequence). The V gene end was trimmed by 4 bases and the J gene end by 6 bases; junction bases not matched to a gene: 13. CDR3 loop: CAWKRDRRGGDGYTF. The DNA for the CDR3 is TGTGCCTGGAAACGGGACAGGCGAGGCGGCGATGGCTACACCTTC.

The chain carries TRBV29-1 and TRBJ1-2; 10 bases are shared with TRBD1. Germline CDR1 reads SQVTM; CDR2 reads ANQGSEA. This CDR3 comprises 14 residues. Unmatched junction bases numbered 9, after V lost 4 bases and J lost 7 bases. The CDR3 nucleotides read TGCAGCGTTGGGGAGGACAGGGGGAGTGGTGGCTACACCTTC. Its protein product is CSVGEDRGSGGYTF.

This chain uses TRBV30 with TRBJ2-5; no definite D call. This CDR3 spans 11 amino acids. The germline gives CDR1 GTSNPN, CDR2 SVGIG (reference sequence). The germline V and J ends were trimmed by 0 bases and 4 bases, with 3 bases remaining between them. The CDR3 reads CAWSVGETQYF. CDR3 DNA sequence: TGTGCCTGGAGTGTAGGAGAGACCCAGTACTTC.

This clone was counted once. V and J are TRBV7-3 and TRBJ2-1; 9 nucleotides agree with TRBD2. Germline V gene sequence: CDR1 SGHTA, CDR2 FQGTGA. Trimming took 9 bases from V and 6 from J; bases not matched to a gene: 12. CDR3 size: 15 residues. Here the CDR3 DNA reads TGTGCCAGTTCTGTAGCGGGGGTGACTGGCAATGAGCAGTTCTTC. Amino acid sequence: CASSVAGVTGNEQFF.

The rearrangement uses TRBV10-3 and TRBJ1-1; no clear D gene. V was shortened by 3 bases and J by 1 base, with 6 bases between the two germline ends. This CDR3 contains 13 residues. Per germline, CDR1 ENHRY and CDR2 SYGVKD. The CDR3 reads CAISDWRNTEAFF. As DNA, the CDR3 is TGTGCCATCAGTGATTGGAGGAACACTGAAGCTTTCTTT.

This chain connects TRBV2 to TRBJ2-2; no firm D call. There are 14 residues in the CDR3. Looked up from germline, CDR1 is SNHLY and CDR2 is FYNNEI. V lost 6 bases and J 2 bases, leaving 10 bases between the germline ends. The CDR3 loop is CASRDLYNTGELFF. CDR3 DNA sequence: TGTGCCAGCAGGGACCTTTACAACACCGGGGAGCTGTTTTTT.

The chain carries TRBV9 and TRBJ2-7; 13 bases fit TRBD2. The CDR3 sequence is 19 residues long. Trimming took 4 bases from V and 2 from J; bases not matched to a gene: 15. Germline CDR1 and CDR2: SGDLS and YYNGEE. CDR3 region: CASSIGPGTSGVLTYEQYF. As DNA, the CDR3 is TGTGCCAGCAGCATCGGGCCCGGGACTAGCGGGGTACTGACCTACGAGCAGTACTTC.

This clone was recorded once. The chain combines TRBV11-3 with TRBJ2-4, with TRBD2 identical over 8 bases. The CDR3 contains 17 residues. Germline V CDR1 and CDR2: SGHNT, YENEEA. Trimming took 5 bases from V and 0 from J; bases not matched to a gene: 9. CDR3 amino acids: CASSTREGEVAKNIQYF. The CDR3 coding sequence is TGTGCCAGCAGCACCCGGGAGGGTGAGGTAGCCAAAAACATTCAGTACTTC. Complete variable domain (other parts from reference TRBV11-3 and TRBJ2-4): EAGVVQSPRYKIIEKKQPVAFWCNPISGHNTLYWYLQNLGQGPELLIRYENEEAVDDSQLPKDRFSAERLKGVDSTLKIQPAELGDSAVYLCASSTREGEVAKNIQYFGAGTRLSVL.

The chain combines TRBV7-3 with TRBJ2-7; D gene ambiguous. Germline CDR1 SGHTA, CDR2 FQGTGA. Trimming shortened V by 5 bases and J by 3 bases, and 11 bases separated the two germline ends. The CDR3 is made up of 13 amino acids. CDR3 DNA: TGTGCCAGCAGCCGCTCACCAGGCTACGAGCAGTACTTC. Its protein is CASSRSPGYEQYF. The complete variable domain, with remaining parts taken from reference TRBV7-3 and TRBJ2-7, reads GAGVSQTPSNKVTEKGKYVELRCDPISGHTALYWYRQSLGQGPEFLIYFQGTGAADDSGLPNDRFFAVRPEGSVSTLKIQRTERGDSAVYLCASSRSPGYEQYFGPGTRLTVT.

The chain links TRBV5-1 to TRBJ2-2, with D perhaps TRBD2 (5 bases). The CDR3 contains 15 residues. The V gene lost 3 bases and the J gene lost 3 bases, with 12 bases spanning the gap. Germline values: CDR1 SGHRS, CDR2 YFSETQ. The CDR3 loop reads CASSSAGGDTGELFF. DNA for the CDR3: TGCGCCAGCAGCTCGGCTGGAGGCGACACCGGGGAGCTGTTTTTT.

CDR3 sequence: CAISRQRGEGETQYF. CDR3 nucleotides: TGTGCCATCAGTAGACAGCGAGGGGAGGGAGAGACCCAGTACTTC. The chain joins TRBV10-3 to TRBJ2-5; 7 nucleotides agree with TRBD2. Germline CDR1 ENHRY, CDR2 SYGVKD. This CDR3 is 15 amino acids long. V was pared by 5 bases and J by 4 bases, with 10 bases of the junction left unmatched.

This clone was recorded once. The V call is TRBV4-2, the J call TRBJ2-7; D is undetermined. Germline V gives CDR1 LGHNA, CDR2 YNFKEQ. This CDR3 contains 12 residues. Trimming shortened V by 10 bases and J by 0 bases, and 10 bases separated the two germline ends. Here the CDR3 DNA reads TGTGCCACCTCCGCGGCCTCCTACGAGCAGTACTTC. The encoded protein is CATSAASYEQYF.

V usage is TRBV5-1 and J usage is TRBJ1-1, with a possible D match to TRBD1 (5 bases). Germline CDR1 is SGHRS and CDR2 is YFSETQ. Trimming stripped 4 bases from V and 1 base from J, with 8 bases between. The CDR3 runs to 13 residues. CDR3 sequence (DNA): TGCGCCAGCAGCCAGGGACGGAACACTGAAGCTTTCTTT. It codes for CASSQGRNTEAFF.

In nucleotides, the CDR3 is TGTGCCTGGAGCCGACTAGGTGAGCAGTTCTTC. This gives the protein CAWSRLGEQFF. This rearrangement joins TRBV30 to TRBJ2-1; TRBD2 might be the D (6 bases). V was trimmed by 3 bases and J by 9 bases, leaving 9 bases between them. The CDR3 totals 11 residues. Germline V CDR1 and CDR2: GTSNPN, SVGIG (reference sequence). Variable domain in full (rest from reference TRBV30 and TRBJ2-1): SQTIHQWPATLVQPVGSPLSLECTVEGTSNPNLYWYRQAAGRGLQLLFYSVGIGQISSEVPQNLSASRPQDRQFILSSKKLLLSDSGFYLCAWSRLGEQFFGPGTRLTVL.

The V call is TRBV9, the J call TRBJ2-2; the match to TRBD2 covers 14 bases. The CDR3 is 18 amino acids. From germline, CDR1 is SGDLS and CDR2 YYNGEE. V lost 4 bases, J lost 4 bases, and 9 bases stayed unmatched. DNA for the CDR3: TGTGCCAGCAGCCCCTCGGGACTAGCGGGAGAGGGCACCGGGGAGCTGTTTTTT. This translates into CASSPSGLAGEGTGELFF. Drawing the rest from reference TRBV9 and TRBJ2-2, the complete variable domain is DSGVTQTPKHLITATGQRVTLRCSPRSGDLSVYWYQQSLDQGLQFLIQYYNGEERAKGNILERFSAQQFPDLHSELNLSSLELGDSALYFCASSPSGLAGEGTGELFFGEGSRLTVL.

This clone was detected once. V gene TRBV30 combines with J gene TRBJ2-7, with 10 bases aligning to TRBD2. Germline V CDR1 and CDR2: GTSNPN, SVGIG (reference sequence). J gave up 4 bases and V 2 bases, and 11 bases lay outside the gene matches. This CDR3 is built from 16 residues. The chain's CDR3 is CAWSHRPGLAIYEQYF. CDR3 sequence (DNA): TGTGCCTGGAGTCACCGACCGGGACTAGCGATTTACGAGCAGTACTTC. The complete variable domain, with remaining parts taken from reference TRBV30 and TRBJ2-7, reads SQTIHQWPATLVQPVGSPLSLECTVEGTSNPNLYWYRQAAGRGLQLLFYSVGIGQISSEVPQNLSASRPQDRQFILSSKKLLLSDSGFYLCAWSHRPGLAIYEQYFGPGTRLTVT.

This chain uses TRBV18 with TRBJ2-7; 7 positions agree with TRBD1. The CDR3 length is 15 residues. The germline V gene has CDR1 KGHSH and CDR2 LQKENI. After removal of 4 bases from V and 3 bases from J, the junction contained 9 bases not matched to a gene. The CDR3 DNA reads as TGTGCCAGCTCACGGGGGCAGGGGGAAGTCTACGAGCAGTACTTC. Translating it yields CASSRGQGEVYEQYF.

The chain's CDR3 is CASSIRTNEKLFF. Here the CDR3 DNA reads TGTGCCAGTAGTATTCGGACTAATGAAAAACTGTTTTTT. V gene TRBV19 combines with J gene TRBJ1-4; D not resolved. Germline V CDR1 and CDR2: LNHDA, SQIVND (reference sequence). The CDR3 sequence is 13 residues long. V lost 3 bases and J lost 2, with 4 bases in between.

This chain links TRBV25-1 with TRBJ2-1; the D gene is possibly TRBD2 (7 bases). CDR1 is MGHDK, CDR2 SYGVNS, per germline. The CDR3 sequence is 13 residues long. V lost 6 bases and J 4 bases, leaving 10 bases between the germline ends. In DNA, the CDR3 is TGTGCCAGCAGAGGGGGGGGTTACAATGAGCAGTTCTTC. Amino acids: CASRGGGYNEQFF. The entire variable domain, with the rest obtained from reference TRBV25-1 and TRBJ2-1, is as follows: EADIYQTPRYLVIGTGKKITLECSQTMGHDKMYWYQQDPGMELHLIHYSYGVNSTEKGDLSSESTVSRIRTEHFPLTLESARPSHTSQYLCASRGGGYNEQFFGPGTRLTVL.

With respect to this clone: Other DNA sequences within the sample encode an identical CDR3. The V gene is TRBV11-2, the J gene TRBJ2-7, with TRBD2 identical over 7 bases. V was pared by 1 base and J by 4 bases, with 13 bases of the junction left unmatched. CDR3 size: 17 residues. The germline V gene encodes CDR1 SGHAT and CDR2 FQNNGV. The CDR3 nucleotides are TGTGCCAGCAGCTTAGGGGGAGGGCCCAAAGGAAGATACGAGCAGTACTTC. Translated: CASSLGGGPKGRYEQYF.

This chain's CDR3 is CASSQRTLNTEAFF. CDR3 nucleotide sequence: TGCGCCAGCAGCCAAAGGACACTGAACACTGAAGCTTTCTTT. This chain uses TRBV4-1 with TRBJ1-1, with a possible D match to TRBD1 (5 bases). Trimming left V 2 bases short and J 0 bases short, with 7 bases between. The germline V gene has CDR1 MGHRA and CDR2 YSYEKL. The CDR3 runs 14 residues.

In DNA form, the CDR3 reads TGCGCCAGCAGCCCCGCGGTCGGTACCAACGGGTATTTT. Translating it yields CASSPAVGTNGYF. This chain joins TRBV4-1 and TRBJ2-3; no definite D call. The ends were cut back, 4 bases at V and 14 bases at J, with 19 bases in the middle. Germline V gene data show CDR1 as MGHRA and CDR2 as YSYEKL. The length of the CDR3 is 13 residues.

This chain uses TRBV6-5 with TRBJ2-3, with D possibly being TRBD1 (8 bases). The germline CDR1 and CDR2 sequences are MNHEY and SVGAGI. This CDR3 has 15 amino acids. Trimming pared 6 bases from V and 3 bases from J, leaving 16 bases between. The DNA of the CDR3 is TGTGCCAGCAGCCGGGGGGACAGGTCGACAGATACGCAGTATTTT. It codes for CASSRGDRSTDTQYF.

CDR3 sequence: CASRLYRGADTQYF. The CDR3 region has the DNA TGTGCCAGCAGGTTATACAGGGGAGCAGATACGCAGTATTTT. The chain has TRBV11-3 and TRBJ2-3, with TRBD1 identical over 7 bases. Germline V CDR1 and CDR2: SGHNT, YENEEA. The J segment lost 4 bases and the V segment lost 6 bases, leaving 7 bases of the junction unmatched. The CDR3 totals 14 residues. The full variable domain, in which reference TRBV11-3 and TRBJ2-3 provide the parts outside the CDR3, is EAGVVQSPRYKIIEKKQPVAFWCNPISGHNTLYWYLQNLGQGPELLIRYENEEAVDDSQLPKDRFSAERLKGVDSTLKIQPAELGDSAVYLCASRLYRGADTQYFGPGTRLTVL.

The genes are TRBV11-2 and TRBJ1-2; D call uncertain. Trimming shortened V by 1 base and J by 6 bases, and 12 bases separated the two germline ends. CDR1 SGHAT and CDR2 FQNNGV come from the germline V gene. The CDR3 has 14 amino acids. Here the CDR3 DNA reads TGTGCCAGCAGCTTAGTATCGATGCGGAATGGCTACACCTTC. Protein product: CASSLVSMRNGYTF. Complete variable domain (other parts from reference TRBV11-2 and TRBJ1-2): EAGVAQSPRYKIIEKRQSVAFWCNPISGHATLYWYQQILGQGPKLLIQFQNNGVVDDSQLPKDRFSAERLKGVDSTLKIQPAKLEDSAVYLCASSLVSMRNGYTFGSGTRLTVV.

CDR3 region: CASSPTGVNTGELFF. CDR3 sequence (DNA): TGTGCCAGCAGCCCGACAGGGGTGAACACCGGGGAGCTGTTTTTT. The V call is TRBV7-3, the J call TRBJ2-2; 8 bases are shared with TRBD1. The V and J ends lost 5 bases and 1 base, in that order; junction bases with no gene match: 3. The germline V gene has CDR1 SGHTA and CDR2 FQGTGA. The CDR3 runs to 15 residues.

The genes are TRBV5-1 and TRBJ2-7, with 10 bases lining up with TRBD2. The ends lost 4 bases at V and 3 bases at J; junction bases unmatched: 7. CDR1 is SGHRS and CDR2 is YFSETQ in the germline V gene. This CDR3 region has 15 residues. The CDR3 DNA sequence: TGCGCCAGCAGCGCGGGGACTAGCGACCACTACGAGCAGTACTTC. Its protein is CASSAGTSDHYEQYF. The full variable domain, with the rest looked up from reference TRBV5-1 and TRBJ2-7, is KAGVTQTPRYLIKTRGQQVTLSCSPISGHRSVSWYQQTPGQGLQFLFEYFSETQRNKGNFPGRFSGRQFSNSRSEMNVSTLELGDSALYLCASSAGTSDHYEQYFGPGTRLTVT.